Below are 18 T cell receptor beta chains sequenced from a single sample in a study of blood T cell repertoires in COVID-19. Here immunoSEQ multiplex PCR was the method, and the copy in TCRdb shows in-frame clones only, minus some. The sample has 120,000 to 150,000 clones; roughly 80% are singletons. Sequenced: peripheral blood. The receptors shown here come from a human donor in a cohort sampled during active COVID-19.

V gene TRBV29-1 combines with J gene TRBJ2-7; 10 nucleotides agree with TRBD1. The CDR3 runs 13 residues. CDR1 is SQVTM and CDR2 is ANQGSEA in the germline V gene. The junction had 7 bases not matched to a gene; V was cut back by 4 bases and J by 7 bases. CDR3 residues: CSVVWTGGIEQYV. The DNA for the CDR3 is TGCAGCGTTGTCTGGACAGGGGGTATTGAGCAGTACGTC.

The chain links TRBV14 to TRBJ2-4; the D gene is possibly TRBD1 (5 bases). Trimming left V 0 bases short and J 0 bases short, with 12 bases between. The CDR3 has 17 amino acids. Germline CDR1 reads SGHDN; CDR2 reads FVKESK. The CDR3: CASSQDVTALAKNIQYF. DNA of the CDR3: TGTGCCAGCAGCCAAGATGTGACAGCGTTAGCCAAAAACATTCAGTACTTC.

Regarding this clone: Additional DNA sequences in this sample encode the identical CDR3. The genes are TRBV5-1 and TRBJ2-3; possible D gene TRBD2, 5 bases. Germline-derived CDR1 and CDR2 are SGHRS and YFSETQ. V was trimmed by 0 bases and J by 2 bases, leaving 10 bases between them. The CDR3 loop spans 15 amino acids. The CDR3 DNA reads TGCGCCAGCAGCTTGGATGGCGGGTCCACAGATACGCAGTATTTT. Translation gives CASSLDGGSTDTQYF. The whole variable domain, filled in from reference TRBV5-1 and TRBJ2-3, reads KAGVTQTPRYLIKTRGQQVTLSCSPISGHRSVSWYQQTPGQGLQFLFEYFSETQRNKGNFPGRFSGRQFSNSRSEMNVSTLELGDSALYLCASSLDGGSTDTQYFGPGTRLTVL.

This sequence joins TRBV5-4 and TRBJ2-5; possibly TRBD2 for D (7 bases). This CDR3 is 15 amino acids long. V lost 4 bases and J 2 bases, leaving 15 bases between the germline ends. The germline V gene encodes CDR1 SGHNT and CDR2 YYREEE (reference sequence). The DNA of the CDR3 is TGTGCCAGCAGCGCTTTAGGGGGGGGGCAAGAGACCCAGTACTTC. This gives the protein CASSALGGGQETQYF. Full variable domain (outside the CDR3, taken from reference TRBV5-4 and TRBJ2-5): ETGVTQSPTHLIKTRGQQVTLRCSSQSGHNTVSWYQQALGQGPQFIFQYYREEENGRGNFPPRFSGLQFPNYSSELNVNALELDDSALYLCASSALGGGQETQYFGPGTRLLVL.

The V and J genes are TRBV15 and TRBJ2-3, with 10 nucleotides matching TRBD2. V gave up 9 bases and J gave up 3 bases; unmatched junction bases: 3. The germline CDR1 and CDR2 sequences are LNHNV and YYDKDF (reference sequence). The CDR3 totals 13 residues. CDR3 in amino acids: CATNSGGTDTQYF. The CDR3 DNA reads as TGTGCCACTAATAGCGGGGGGACAGATACGCAGTATTTT.

The V and J genes are TRBV30 and TRBJ1-5; D ambiguous. The germline gives CDR1 GTSNPN, CDR2 SVGIG (reference sequence). V gave up 3 bases and J gave up 3 bases, with 12 bases separating them. CDR3 length: 14 residues. For the CDR3, the DNA is TGTGCCTGGAGCGGGGTCTCGGTCAATCAGCCCCAGCATTTT. Its translation: CAWSGVSVNQPQHF.

CDR3 sequence (DNA): TGCGCCAGCAGCACAATCGGGGACAGCAAAAACATTCAGTACTTC. Translated, it gives CASSTIGDSKNIQYF. The chain couples TRBV5-1 to TRBJ2-4; 7 nucleotides align to TRBD1. V trimming: 4 bases; J trimming: 3 bases; junction bases outside the gene matches: 7. CDR1 and CDR2 (germline): SGHRS, YFSETQ. The CDR3 has 15 amino acids.

The chain joins TRBV6-2 or TRBV6-3 to TRBJ2-3; D perhaps matches TRBD2 (6 bases). CDR1 MNHEY and CDR2 SVGEGT come from the germline V gene. The germline V and J ends were trimmed by 5 bases and 3 bases, with 21 bases remaining between them. The CDR3 spans 17 residues. The CDR3, as DNA: TGTGCCAGCAGTCCCCCGCGTGGGGGTAGCGGTACAGATACGCAGTATTTT. It is translated as CASSPPRGGSGTDTQYF.

Comments on this clone: One junction end disagrees with the germline gene, perhaps due to a read error. The V and J genes are TRBV2 and TRBJ2-3; 8 bases map to TRBD2. This CDR3 is built from 12 residues. CDR1 and CDR2 from the germline V gene are SNHLY and FYNNEI. The CDR3 is CASSTSGPNVNF. The CDR3 DNA reads TGTGCCAGCAGCACTAGCGGCCCAAATGTAAATTTT. The entire variable domain, with the rest obtained from reference TRBV2 and TRBJ2-3, is as follows: EPEVTQTPSHQVTQMGQEVILRCVPISNHLYFYWYRQILGQKVEFLVSFYNNEISEKSEIFDDQFSVERPDGSNFTLKIRSTKLEDSAMYFCASSTSGPNVNFGPGTRLTVL.

V and J are TRBV19 and TRBJ2-5, with a tentative D call TRBD2 (5 bases). CDR3 length equals 13 residues. The V end lost 8 bases, the J end lost 4 bases, and 14 bases lay between the germline ends. Germline V gene data show CDR1 as LNHDA and CDR2 as SQIVND (reference sequence). The CDR3 nucleotides read TGTGCCAGTTCCCGGAGTAGCGCAGAGACCCAGTACTTC. This translates into CASSRSSAETQYF.

The chain links TRBV6-5 to TRBJ2-1; 10 bases agree with TRBD2. This CDR3 has 14 residues. Germline V gene sequence: CDR1 MNHEY, CDR2 SVGAGI. J was trimmed by 15 bases and V by 6 bases; bases with no gene match: 14. DNA for the CDR3: TGTGCCAGCAGGTTCGGGGTAGCGGGGGGACCTCCGTTCTTC. Protein product: CASRFGVAGGPPFF.

The chain joins TRBV16 to TRBJ1-2; D not certain. V dropped 0 bases and J dropped 7 bases, with 6 bases sitting between them. This CDR3 contains 12 residues. Germline V lookup: CDR1 KGHSY, CDR2 FQNENV. The CDR3 here is CASSQSQFGYTF. The DNA for the CDR3 is TGTGCCAGCAGCCAATCGCAGTTTGGCTACACCTTC.

This chain connects TRBV6-5 to TRBJ1-4; TRBD1 agrees at 8 bases. The germline gives CDR1 MNHEY, CDR2 SVGAGI. V lost 2 bases to trimming and J lost 7 bases; unmatched junction nucleotides: 6. The CDR3 loop spans 15 amino acids. The CDR3 sequence is CASSYTRGLGEKLFF. In nucleotides, the CDR3 is TGTGCCAGCAGTTACACCAGGGGGCTCGGTGAAAAACTGTTTTTT.

This chain joins TRBV29-1 and TRBJ2-5, with a tentative D call TRBD2 (6 bases). The CDR3 is 13 residues long. V lost 6 bases, J lost 1 base, and 12 bases lay in between. CDR1 is SQVTM and CDR2 is ANQGSEA in the germline V gene. CDR3 nucleotides: TGCAGCGTCGAGGGGACTGCCCAAGAGACCCAGTACTTC. Amino acids: CSVEGTAQETQYF. Variable domain in full (rest from reference TRBV29-1 and TRBJ2-5): SAVISQKPSRDICQRGTSLTIQCQVDSQVTMMFWYRQQPGQSLTLIATANQGSEATYESGFVIDKFPISRPNLTFSTLTVSNMSPEDSSIYLCSVEGTAQETQYFGPGTRLLVL.

The chain is built from TRBV28 and TRBJ1-3, with no clear D. CDR3 length: 15 residues. CDR1 and CDR2 from the germline V gene are MDHEN and SYDVKM. Trimming cost V 1 base and J 4 bases, with 11 bases left between them. CDR3 residues: CASSLYAGGGNTIYF. CDR3 bases: TGTGCCAGCAGTTTATACGCAGGAGGAGGAAACACCATATATTTT. The complete variable domain, with remaining parts taken from reference TRBV28 and TRBJ1-3, reads DVKVTQSSRYLVKRTGEKVFLECVQDMDHENMFWYRQDPGLGLRLIYFSYDVKMKEKGDIPEGYSVSREKKERFSLILESASTNQTSMYLCASSLYAGGGNTIYFGEGSWLTVV.

This clone showed up just once. The rearrangement links TRBV10-3 to TRBJ1-1; TRBD1 is a possible D gene (5 bases). The CDR3 totals 17 residues. Trimming removed 6 bases at V and 1 base at J, with 21 bases between. Germline CDR1 and CDR2: ENHRY and SYGVKD. DNA for the CDR3: TGTGCCATCAGCCCGAAAGGAAGGAGGGGCCCGAACACTGAAGCTTTCTTT. This codes for CAISPKGRRGPNTEAFF.

This clone is a singleton in its sample. The V gene is TRBV5-4, the J gene TRBJ1-1; D is ambiguous. There are 14 residues in the CDR3. The germline CDR1 and CDR2 sequences are SGHNT and YYREEE (reference sequence). Trimming took off 0 bases at V and 7 bases at J, with 13 bases between the two ends. The CDR3 DNA reads TGTGCCAGCAGCTTGGGGGCGGGGAGAGTTGAAGCTTTCTTT. Translation: CASSLGAGRVEAFF.

This chain links TRBV2 with TRBJ2-3; 11 nucleotides agree with TRBD1. Germline CDR1 is SNHLY and CDR2 is FYNNEI. With 10 bases clipped from V and 3 bases from J, the junction kept 9 bases outside the gene matches. The CDR3 is 15 amino acids. CDR3 sequence reads: CANAADRGLTDTQYF. CDR3 in DNA: TGTGCCAACGCCGCGGACAGGGGGCTTACAGATACGCAGTATTTT.